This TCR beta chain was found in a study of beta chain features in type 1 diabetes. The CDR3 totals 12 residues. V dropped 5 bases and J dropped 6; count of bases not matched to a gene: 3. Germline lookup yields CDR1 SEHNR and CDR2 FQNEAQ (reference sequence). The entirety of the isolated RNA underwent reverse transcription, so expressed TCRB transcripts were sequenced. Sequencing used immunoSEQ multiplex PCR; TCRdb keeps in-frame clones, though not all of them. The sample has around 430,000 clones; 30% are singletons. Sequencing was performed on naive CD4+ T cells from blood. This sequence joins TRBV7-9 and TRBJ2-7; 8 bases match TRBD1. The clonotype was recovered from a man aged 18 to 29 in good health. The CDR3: CASSHGQGEQYF. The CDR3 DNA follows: TGTGCCAGCAGCCACGGACAGGGCGAGCAGTACTTC.